The 27 T cell receptor beta chains presented below share a single source sample, sequenced in a study of CD8 T cells in ankylosing spondylitis. TCRdb passed the 5' RACE reads through MiXCR, listing each CDR3 protein once. The sample lists approximately 220,000 distinct CDR3 sequences, around 24% occurring once. The sample comprised blood, either unsorted or a sorted T cell fraction (not recorded which). The receptors stem from a male donor with ankylosing spondylitis or in good health (not recorded which).

This clonotype came up a few times. CDR3 sequence: CSARALTGFNEKLFF. CDR3 DNA sequence: TGCAGTGCTAGGGCCCTGACAGGGTTTAATGAAAAACTGTTTTTT. The V gene is TRBV20-1, the J gene TRBJ1-4, with 7 bases aligning to TRBD1. The trim removed 3 bases at V and 4 bases at J, leaving 8 bases unmatched. CDR1 DFQATT and CDR2 SNEGSKA come from the germline V gene (reference sequence). This CDR3 contains 15 residues.

The V and J genes are TRBV5-6 and TRBJ2-7; D remains ambiguous. Between the trimmed V and J ends, which lost 0 bases and 1 base, there was a span of 8 bases. The CDR3 is 14 amino acids. The germline CDR1 and CDR2 sequences are SGHDT and YYEEEE. CDR3 bases: TGTGCCAGCAGCTTGGTGTCATATTCCTACGAGCAGTACTTC. This codes for CASSLVSYSYEQYF.

This clonotype occurred a few times. V usage is TRBV29-1 and J usage is TRBJ2-7, with 8 bases aligning to TRBD1. After removal of 8 bases from V and 1 base from J, the junction contained 16 bases not matched to a gene. Germline CDR1 is SQVTM and CDR2 is ANQGSEA. CDR3 length: 16 amino acids. The CDR3 DNA reads as TGCAGCCCTGGTGCCCCGGGACAGGCAACATCCTACGAGCAGTACTTC. It translates to CSPGAPGQATSYEQYF.

At least ten counts were recorded for this clonotype. The chain couples TRBV12-3 or TRBV12-4 to TRBJ2-1; the D is unclear. Trimming shortened V by 5 bases and J by 3 bases, and 20 bases separated the two germline ends. This CDR3 is built from 17 residues. The CDR3 sequence: CASSPSSVVFVYNEQFF. The CDR3 DNA reads TGTGCCAGCAGTCCGTCCTCTGTGGTTTTCGTCTACAATGAGCAGTTCTTC.

The V call is TRBV7-3, the J call TRBJ2-1, with 7 bases identical to TRBD2. The CDR3 is 16 amino acids. The germline V gene encodes CDR1 SGHTA and CDR2 FQGTGA. Germline trimming cut 3 bases from V and 7 bases from J; bases unmatched to any gene: 12. CDR3 region: CASSLAPSGAGNEQFF. The DNA for the CDR3 is TGTGCCAGCAGCTTGGCCCCTAGCGGAGCCGGGAATGAGCAGTTCTTC.

At least ten counts were recorded for this clonotype. The rearrangement uses TRBV27 and TRBJ2-1; D may be TRBD1 or TRBD2 (5 bases each). The V and J ends lost 4 bases and 4 bases respectively, with 17 bases between them. Germline V gene sequence: CDR1 MNHEY, CDR2 SMNVEV (reference sequence). The CDR3 is 16 residues long. The CDR3 nucleotides are TGTGCCAGCAGTTGGATTGGTGGGGGTTGGTACAATGAGCAGTTCTTC. Its protein product is CASSWIGGGWYNEQFF.

V is TRBV4-1 and J is TRBJ2-7; 8 nucleotides agree with TRBD2. This CDR3 region has 15 residues. V was pared by 4 bases and J by 4 bases, with 9 bases of the junction left unmatched. Looked up from germline, CDR1 is MGHRA and CDR2 is YSYEKL. The CDR3 sequence is CASSPTGTRAYEQYF. CDR3 sequence (DNA): TGCGCCAGCAGCCCAACCGGGACTAGGGCGTACGAGCAGTACTTC.

V is TRBV5-1 and J is TRBJ2-7; 10 bases fit TRBD2. V dropped 4 bases and J dropped 3; count of bases not matched to a gene: 10. This CDR3 is built from 16 residues. The germline V gene has CDR1 SGHRS and CDR2 YFSETQ. The CDR3 DNA reads TGCGCCAGCAGCGTCTCCTGGACTAGCGGATTCTACGAGCAGTACTTC. Protein product: CASSVSWTSGFYEQYF.

This clonotype was recorded many times. The CDR3 loop is CASSRAPASYNEQFF. CDR3 DNA sequence: TGCGCCAGCAGCCGTGCCCCGGCCTCCTACAATGAGCAGTTCTTC. The V gene is TRBV4-3, the J gene TRBJ2-1; D is ambiguous. The germline gives CDR1 LGHNA, CDR2 YSLEER. The germline V and J ends were trimmed by 4 bases and 0 bases, with 10 bases remaining between them. The CDR3 extends over 15 amino acids.

This clonotype was observed a handful of times. V gene TRBV20-1 combines with J gene TRBJ2-3; the D gene is possibly TRBD2 (5 bases). Trimming removed 5 bases from V and 0 bases from J, with 12 bases in between. CDR3 size: 14 residues. Germline CDR1 is DFQATT and CDR2 is SNEGSKA (reference sequence). This CDR3 is CSAPRSGSTDTQYF. In nucleotides, the CDR3 is TGCAGTGCTCCCAGGAGCGGTAGCACAGATACGCAGTATTTT.

This chain uses TRBV30 with TRBJ1-1; 8 positions match TRBD1. With V trimmed by 2 bases and J by 11 bases, 13 bases remained unmatched. Germline values: CDR1 GTSNPN, CDR2 SVGIG (reference sequence). CDR3 length equals 14 residues. DNA of the CDR3: TGTGCCTGGAGTCGGGACAGGCGATATCGTGACGCTTTCTTT. Translation: CAWSRDRRYRDAFF.

This clonotype was observed many times. This chain connects TRBV5-1 to TRBJ2-1; the D call may be TRBD1 or TRBD2 (5 bases each). This CDR3 is built from 18 residues. Trimming shortened V by 4 bases and J by 1 base, and 21 bases separated the two germline ends. Germline V gene lookup returns CDR1 SGHRS and CDR2 YFSETQ. CDR3 sequence reads: CASSTPTGSGASYNEQFF. Here the CDR3 DNA reads TGCGCCAGCAGCACCCCGACTGGGAGTGGGGCATCCTACAATGAGCAGTTCTTC.

This clonotype was found a few times. CDR3 DNA sequence: TGCAGTGCACCCATACGGACGGTAGCGGGGCCCTACAATGAGCAGTTCTTC. Translating it yields CSAPIRTVAGPYNEQFF. This chain joins TRBV20-1 and TRBJ2-1; TRBD2 matches at 8 bases. This CDR3 region has 17 residues. Germline lookup yields CDR1 DFQATT and CDR2 SNEGSKA (reference sequence). Trimming removed 6 bases from V and 2 bases from J; junction bases left unmatched: 15.

The genes are TRBV6-1 and TRBJ2-1; perhaps TRBD2 as D (6 bases). V lost 4 bases, J lost 5 bases, and 12 bases lay in between. Germline CDR1 is MNHNS and CDR2 is SASEGT. The CDR3 length is 14 residues. The CDR3 is CASSGLGSHNEQFF. CDR3 coding DNA: TGTGCCAGCAGTGGACTAGGCTCACACAATGAGCAGTTCTTC.

This clonotype was seen only a few times. The rearrangement links TRBV20-1 to TRBJ2-2; no clear D gene. Germline V CDR1 and CDR2: DFQATT, SNEGSKA (reference sequence). This CDR3 comprises 15 residues. V was trimmed by 3 bases and J by 0 bases, leaving 11 bases between them. Here the CDR3 DNA reads TGCAGTGCTAGCGAATCCGCGACGAACACCGGGGAGCTGTTTTTT. It codes for CSASESATNTGELFF.

This clonotype has just a few counts. The CDR3 spells CSATGGTEAFF. The CDR3 region has the DNA TGCAGTGCTACCGGGGGCACTGAAGCTTTCTTT. The rearrangement joins TRBV20-1 to TRBJ1-1; TRBD1 might be the D (5 bases). Germline CDR1 reads DFQATT; CDR2 reads SNEGSKA (reference sequence). The ends were cut back, 4 bases at V and 4 bases at J, with 7 bases in the middle. The CDR3 is made up of 11 amino acids.

About this clonotype itself: At one end, the junction sequence differs from germline, possibly due to a read error. The CDR3: CASTLSRVSHNNEQFF. The CDR3 DNA sequence: TGTGCCAGCACCTTAAGCAGGGTATCCCACAACAATGAGCAGTTCTTC. The chain combines TRBV7-2 with TRBJ2-1; D is perhaps TRBD1 (5 bases). The CDR3 totals 16 residues. The germline CDR1 and CDR2 sequences are SGHTA and FQGNSA.

This clonotype was detected ten times or more. This chain connects TRBV6-1 to TRBJ1-3, with TRBD1 matching over 8 bases. Germline CDR1 and CDR2: MNHNS and SASEGT. The CDR3 has 15 amino acids. V lost 6 bases, J lost 1 base, and 5 bases stayed unmatched. The CDR3 DNA is TGTGCCAGCAGACCTCGACAGGGGTCTGGAAACACCATATATTTT. This gives the protein CASRPRQGSGNTIYF.

This clonotype was recorded at least ten times. The rearrangement joins TRBV6-1 to TRBJ2-5; 10 bases align to TRBD1. V gave up 5 bases and J gave up 6 bases; unmatched junction bases: 6. This CDR3 is 14 amino acids long. CDR1 is MNHNS, CDR2 SASEGT, per germline. CDR3 coding DNA: TGTGCCAGCAGTCCAGACAGGGGGCTGAAGACCCAGTACTTC. This codes for CASSPDRGLKTQYF.

The table lists this clonotype with many counts. This chain connects TRBV29-1 to TRBJ2-2; D is uncertain. Germline lookup yields CDR1 SQVTM and CDR2 ANQGSEA. V shed 6 bases and J shed 4 bases, with 6 bases lying between them. The CDR3 totals 11 residues. CDR3 DNA: TGCAGCGTCGTTATCACCGGGGAGCTGTTTTTT. This gives the protein CSVVITGELFF.

This rearrangement joins TRBV29-1 to TRBJ1-5; TRBD1 might be the D (5 bases). The CDR3 extends over 13 amino acids. Germline CDR1 reads SQVTM; CDR2 reads ANQGSEA. The V gene lost 4 bases and the J gene lost 3 bases, with 10 bases spanning the gap. CDR3 sequence (DNA): TGCAGCGTTGCCGGACACCTCAATCAGCCCCAGCATTTT. Translation gives CSVAGHLNQPQHF.

This clonotype was seen only a few times. The chain carries TRBV6-5 and TRBJ1-1; no definite D call. Trimming pared 0 bases from V and 3 bases from J, leaving 11 bases between. CDR3 length: 15 residues. In germline, CDR1 is MNHEY, CDR2 SVGAGI. Here the CDR3 reads CASSYSRQDYTEAFF. The CDR3 DNA reads TGTGCCAGCAGTTACTCGCGGCAGGACTACACTGAAGCTTTCTTT.

In this sample, this clonotype turned up many times. V and J are TRBV20-1 and TRBJ2-1, with D unresolved. The CDR3 extends over 12 amino acids. V was pared by 6 bases and J by 12 bases, with 18 bases between. CDR1 and CDR2 (germline): DFQATT, SNEGSKA (reference sequence). This chain's CDR3 is CSAPRSSTRQFF. The CDR3 DNA reads as TGCAGTGCCCCCCGGTCGTCCACAAGGCAGTTCTTC.

This clonotype was recorded many times. The J gene is TRBJ2-7, the V gene TRBV5-1, with TRBD1 matching over 7 bases. The trim removed 5 bases at V and 2 bases at J, leaving 7 bases unmatched. The germline gives CDR1 SGHRS, CDR2 YFSETQ. This CDR3 region has 14 residues. CDR3 protein: CASRTDQGAYEQYF. The CDR3 region has the DNA TGCGCCAGCAGGACAGACCAGGGGGCCTACGAGCAGTACTTC.

Only a few counts were recorded for this clonotype. This rearrangement joins TRBV20-1 to TRBJ2-1; weak D call: TRBD2 (6 bases). V lost 3 bases and J lost 5, with 11 bases in between. Germline V gene lookup returns CDR1 DFQATT and CDR2 SNEGSKA (reference sequence). The CDR3 runs 13 residues. The CDR3 DNA follows: TGCAGTGCTAGCGGGACTCTCAACAATGAGCAGTTCTTC. Translating it yields CSASGTLNNEQFF.

V usage is TRBV24-1 and J usage is TRBJ1-5; 8 bases fit TRBD1. CDR3 length: 15 amino acids. The junction had 4 bases not matched to a gene; V was cut back by 3 bases and J by 4 bases. In germline, CDR1 is KGHDR, CDR2 SFDVKD. This CDR3 is CATSDQGAGNQPQHF. Here the CDR3 DNA reads TGTGCCACCAGTGATCAGGGGGCGGGGAATCAGCCCCAGCATTTT.

The gene calls are TRBV29-1 and TRBJ1-1, with unresolved D. V was pared by 6 bases and J by 1 base, with 15 bases between. The CDR3 totals 14 residues. Germline V lookup: CDR1 SQVTM, CDR2 ANQGSEA. CDR3 residues: CSVFPPLKNTEAFF. CDR3 in DNA: TGCAGCGTCTTTCCCCCGTTAAAGAACACTGAAGCTTTCTTT.